This T cell receptor beta chain appears in the sequencing data of a study of shared clonotypes between healthy human individuals. Study as a whole: Donors, aged 18 to 49, were a couple of women and a few men. Study-level findings and limits: Compared with clonotypes that all four donors shared, non-shared clonotypes had lower generation probabilities. Estimated clonotype richness was generally higher in naive than memory subsets.

Germline V gives CDR1 SNHLY, CDR2 FYNNEI. Unmatched junction bases numbered 4, after V lost 0 bases and J lost 5 bases. The CDR3 runs to 15 residues. From CD4+ cells came CD45RA+ naive and CD45RA-negative memory subsets. In regard to this clone: Its antigen remains unidentified.

TCRdb keeps only in-frame clones here, not all; method: immunoSEQ multiplex PCR. Among millions of clones listed, 93% were seen once. The source of this sequence is a man younger than 30 in good health. Some clones in this sample may be carry-over from other donors' samples. The specimen sequenced was naive CD4+ T cells from PBMCs. Subset here: CD45RA+ positively selected. This chain connects TRBV2 to TRBJ2-1; 7 bases line up with TRBD1. DNA of the CDR3: TGTGCCAGCAGTGAAGCCGGGACAGCTAACAATGAGCAGTTCTTC. It yields the protein CASSEAGTANNEQFF.